Each of the 22 T cell receptor beta chains below was sequenced from the same sample in a study of T-cell memory formation after mild COVID-19. Each CDR3 protein is one row after TCRdb ran MiXCR on the 5' RACE reads. Of about 170,000 distinct CDR3 sequences in the sample, 10% to 15% were seen once. Sequencing was carried out using PBMCs or a T cell subset sorted from them (not recorded which). These receptor sequences come from a young man who had mild COVID-19 (a few samples of this study predate the infection). Cell type and time point are not known.

The CDR3 DNA reads as TGTGCCAGCAGTTACTCCTGGGATATCCAACCCCAGCATTTT. Its translation: CASSYSWDIQPQHF. The chain has TRBV6-5 and TRBJ1-5; D unclear. CDR1 is MNHEY and CDR2 is SVGAGI in the germline V gene. The CDR3 extends over 14 amino acids. The V and J ends lost 0 bases and 10 bases respectively, with 13 bases between them.

The gene calls are TRBV12-3 or TRBV12-4 and TRBJ2-2; D assignment may be TRBD1 or TRBD2 (5 bases each). The CDR3 has 14 amino acids. The germline V and J ends were trimmed by 6 bases and 5 bases, with 13 bases remaining between them. CDR3 amino acids: CASSRDGSTGELFF. As DNA, the CDR3 is TGTGCCAGCAGCCGGGACGGTAGTACCGGGGAGCTGTTTTTT.

CDR3 loop: CASSPSLAMPDTQYF. The CDR3 nucleotides are TGTGCCAGCTCACCGTCCCTAGCGATGCCAGATACGCAGTATTTT. The V and J genes are TRBV18 and TRBJ2-3; a possible D gene is TRBD2 (6 bases). V was clipped by 3 bases and J by 4 bases, with 14 bases between them. Germline assignment: CDR1 KGHSH and CDR2 LQKENI. The CDR3 contains 15 residues.

The J gene is TRBJ1-1, the V gene TRBV28; no reliable D call. The CDR3 sequence is 11 residues long. V gave up 10 bases and J gave up 4 bases, with 10 bases separating them. CDR1 and CDR2 (germline): MDHEN, SYDVKM. In DNA form, the CDR3 reads TGTGCCATTGCGGGTTTCACTGAAGCTTTCTTT. Translating gives CAIAGFTEAFF.

This clonotype has more than one count but fewer than ten. This sequence joins TRBV4-2 and TRBJ1-2, with D possibly matching TRBD1 (6 bases). Between the trimmed V and J ends, which lost 5 bases and 5 bases, there was a span of 15 bases. Looked up from germline, CDR1 is LGHNA and CDR2 is YNFKEQ. The CDR3 sequence is 14 residues long. DNA of the CDR3: TGTGCCAGCAGCAGACGACAGGAACCTTATGGCTACACCTTC. It encodes CASSRRQEPYGYTF.

The sample holds many counts of this clonotype. This chain links TRBV6-2 or TRBV6-3 with TRBJ1-1; the D gene is possibly TRBD1 (5 bases). This CDR3 region has 19 residues. Between the trimmed V and J ends, which lost 6 bases and 7 bases, there was a span of 33 bases. Germline V gene sequence: CDR1 MNHEY, CDR2 SVGEGT. The CDR3 nucleotides read TGTGCCAGCAGACGGAGGCCAGCACTCAGGGTAGGACGGGACGGTGAAGCTTTCTTT. Protein: CASRRRPALRVGRDGEAFF.

V and J are TRBV20-1 and TRBJ2-7; either TRBD1 or TRBD2 may supply D (5 bases each). Germline loops: CDR1 DFQATT, CDR2 SNEGSKA (reference sequence). CDR3 length: 13 amino acids. Deletions cut 5 bases from V and 3 bases from J, with 14 bases between. The CDR3 loop reads CSAPGTGFYEQYV. The CDR3, as DNA: TGCAGTGCTCCTGGGACGGGATTCTACGAGCAGTACGTC.

V is TRBV2 and J is TRBJ1-5; maybe TRBD1 (5 bases). V was cut by 4 bases and J by 7 bases, with 14 bases left in between. CDR3 length: 14 amino acids. The germline V gene encodes CDR1 SNHLY and CDR2 FYNNEI. CDR3 in amino acids: CASSVQGVGQPQHF. Here the CDR3 DNA reads TGTGCCAGCAGTGTTCAGGGTGTTGGGCAGCCCCAGCATTTT.

The sample holds many counts of this clonotype. The J gene is TRBJ2-5, the V gene TRBV18, with D unclear. With 6 bases removed from V and 1 base from J, the gap between germline ends came to 9 bases. Germline V gene sequence: CDR1 KGHSH, CDR2 LQKENI. CDR3 length: 13 residues. The DNA for the CDR3 is TGTGCCAGCTCGCCAGGACGCCAAGAGACCCAGTACTTC. It yields the protein CASSPGRQETQYF.

The rearrangement links TRBV7-3 to TRBJ2-2; the D is unclear. V was trimmed by 3 bases and J by 0 bases, leaving 8 bases between them. CDR1 is SGHTA and CDR2 is FQGTGA in the germline V gene. The CDR3 consists of 15 residues. Here the CDR3 reads CASSFRLANTGELFF. CDR3 DNA sequence: TGTGCCAGCAGCTTTCGGCTCGCGAACACCGGGGAGCTGTTTTTT.

The chain couples TRBV6-6 to TRBJ1-6; D call uncertain. V shed 2 bases and J shed 8 bases, with 10 bases lying between them. The CDR3 sequence is 14 residues long. Germline CDR1 MNHNY, CDR2 SVGAGI (reference sequence). CDR3: CASSYAGFYSPLHF. In nucleotides, the CDR3 is TGTGCCAGCAGTTACGCAGGCTTTTATTCACCCCTCCACTTT.

The V and J genes are TRBV2 and TRBJ1-1, with D uncertain. The CDR3 runs 12 residues. CDR1 is SNHLY, CDR2 FYNNEI, per germline. V lost 6 bases and J 1 base, leaving 6 bases between the germline ends. The CDR3 region has the DNA TGTGCCAGCAGACGGGCGAACACTGAAGCTTTCTTT. This sequence encodes CASRRANTEAFF.

The J gene is TRBJ1-4, the V gene TRBV11-2; the D gene is possibly TRBD1 (5 bases). The germline V and J ends were trimmed by 5 bases and 3 bases, with 13 bases remaining between them. Germline CDR1 reads SGHAT; CDR2 reads FQNNGV. The CDR3 is made up of 15 amino acids. DNA of the CDR3: TGTGCCAGCAGCCCCCGCGGGGACCCTAATGAAAAACTGTTTTTT. Its protein is CASSPRGDPNEKLFF.

CDR3 sequence: CASSQAKIVTEAFF. CDR3 DNA: TGTGCCAGCAGCCAAGCAAAGATTGTGACTGAAGCTTTCTTT. The chain links TRBV4-2 to TRBJ1-1, with D uncertain. CDR1 and CDR2 (germline): LGHNA, YNFKEQ. This CDR3 contains 14 residues. Trimming took 1 base from V and 5 from J, leaving 11 bases between them.

The gene calls are TRBV5-6 and TRBJ2-5; no firm D call. The V gene's germline CDR1 is SGHDT and CDR2 YYEEEE. The CDR3 spans 13 residues. V lost 4 bases and J 2 bases, leaving 9 bases between the germline ends. In DNA, the CDR3 is TGTGCCAGCAGCCCTGACTGGCAAGAGACCCAGTACTTC. Its protein is CASSPDWQETQYF.

The chain has TRBV4-3 and TRBJ1-2; maybe TRBD1 (6 bases). This CDR3 has 16 amino acids. Looked up from germline, CDR1 is LGHNA and CDR2 is YSLEER. V was trimmed by 2 bases and J by 8 bases, leaving 21 bases between them. Here the CDR3 reads CASSQRGGTGPSGYTF. CDR3 nucleotide sequence: TGCGCCAGCAGCCAAAGGGGGGGGACCGGGCCCAGCGGCTACACCTTC.

This clonotype occurred a few times. The chain recombines TRBV6-2 or TRBV6-3 with TRBJ2-7, with 7 bases identical to TRBD2. The CDR3 spans 13 residues. Germline loops: CDR1 MNHEY, CDR2 SVGEGT. Trimming took 8 bases from V and 1 from J; bases not matched to a gene: 5. The CDR3 here is CASEGGGSYEQYF. In nucleotides, the CDR3 is TGTGCCAGCGAGGGCGGGGGATCCTACGAGCAGTACTTC.

CDR3 DNA: TGTGCCAGCAGCCCTCGGGGGACCTCCTACAATGAGCAGTTCTTC. Its translation: CASSPRGTSYNEQFF. V is TRBV7-8 and J is TRBJ2-1, with D possibly TRBD2 on 6 matching bases. The CDR3 has 15 residues. Germline-derived CDR1 and CDR2 are SGHVS and FQNEAQ. Trimming left V 5 bases short and J 0 bases short, with 11 bases between. Full variable domain (missing parts from reference TRBV7-8 and TRBJ2-1): GAGVSQSPRYKVAKRGQDVALRCDPISGHVSLFWYQQALGQGPEFLTYFQNEAQLDKSGLPSDRFFAERPEGSVSTLKIQRTQQEDSAVYLCASSPRGTSYNEQFFGPGTRLTVL.

J is TRBJ2-2 and V is TRBV12-3 or TRBV12-4; D unclear. The V gene lost 3 bases and the J gene lost 6 bases, with 14 bases spanning the gap. The CDR3 runs to 15 residues. The CDR3 region is CASSFGYGLAGELFF. Here the CDR3 DNA reads TGTGCCAGCAGTTTCGGGTATGGTTTGGCCGGGGAGCTGTTTTTT.

This clonotype has a handful of counts. The rearrangement uses TRBV10-3 and TRBJ2-3, with 11 bases lining up with TRBD1. Germline CDR1 reads ENHRY; CDR2 reads SYGVKD. The length of the CDR3 is 15 residues. The J segment lost 6 bases and the V segment lost 6 bases, leaving 8 bases of the junction unmatched. CDR3 DNA sequence: TGTGCCATCAGCCCCGAGGGACAGGGGGACGATACGCAGTATTTT. Translating gives CAISPEGQGDDTQYF.

This clonotype was detected a few times. The chain links TRBV18 to TRBJ2-1, with 8 bases fitting TRBD1. This CDR3 region has 15 residues. Looked up from germline, CDR1 is KGHSH and CDR2 is LQKENI. The trim removed 5 bases at V and 7 bases at J, leaving 10 bases unmatched. The CDR3 spells CASSTAGQGSNEQFF. As DNA, the CDR3 is TGTGCCAGCTCAACCGCCGGACAGGGATCAAATGAGCAGTTCTTC.

Many counts were recorded for this clonotype. This rearrangement joins TRBV2 to TRBJ2-5; D is unresolved. The CDR3 is 13 residues long. V shed 11 bases and J shed 3 bases, with 16 bases lying between them. From germline, CDR1 is SNHLY and CDR2 FYNNEI. CDR3 DNA: TGTGCCCGCTCGTCGGGCCTAGAAGAGACCCAGTACTTC. Amino acids: CARSSGLEETQYF.